The 28 T cell receptor beta chains below were found in one sample sequenced in a study of blood T cell repertoires in COVID-19. Sequenced by immunoSEQ multiplex PCR; TCRdb stores in-frame clones only, minus some. The sample carries over 100,000 clones, around 90% recorded once. The sequenced sample was peripheral blood. The receptor source for this set is a human donor in a cohort sampled during active COVID-19.

This clone was observed a single time. The chain links TRBV19 to TRBJ1-4; 9 bases line up with TRBD1. J lost 6 bases, V lost 6 bases, and 11 bases had no gene match. Germline V gives CDR1 LNHDA, CDR2 SQIVND (reference sequence). This CDR3 is built from 16 residues. The CDR3 loop is CASSMPGQGEHEKLFF. The CDR3, as DNA: TGTGCCAGTAGCATGCCGGGACAGGGTGAGCATGAAAAACTGTTTTTT.

This rearrangement joins TRBV7-2 to TRBJ1-5; TRBD1 matches at 8 bases. Germline-derived CDR1 and CDR2 are SGHTA and FQGNSA. Losses at the gene ends were 5 bases for V and 5 bases for J; bases not matched to a gene: 8. The CDR3 has 15 amino acids. The CDR3 region is CASSAATGVYQPQHF. In DNA form, the CDR3 reads TGTGCCAGCAGCGCTGCGACAGGGGTCTATCAGCCCCAGCATTTT.

The genes are TRBV5-5 and TRBJ2-7; TRBD1 might be the D (6 bases). The V end lost 0 bases, the J end lost 3 bases, and 16 bases lay between the germline ends. Germline lookup yields CDR1 SGHKS and CDR2 YYEKEE (reference sequence). The CDR3 totals 16 residues. The CDR3 is CASSLARQGGYYEQYF. As DNA, the CDR3 is TGTGCCAGCAGCTTGGCGCGACAAGGGGGTTACTACGAGCAGTACTTC.

In its sample, this clone was seen a few times. The rearrangement links TRBV7-2 to TRBJ1-2; possible D gene TRBD1, 6 bases. This CDR3 is 19 amino acids long. Germline V gene data show CDR1 as SGHTA and CDR2 as FQGNSA. Deletions cut 1 base from V and 0 bases from J, with 21 bases between. CDR3 sequence: CASSLDPSGGGITNYGYTF. In nucleotides, the CDR3 is TGTGCCAGCAGCTTAGACCCCTCGGGAGGGGGGATAACTAACTATGGCTACACCTTC.

The V and J genes are TRBV12-3 or TRBV12-4 and TRBJ1-2; D is possibly TRBD1 (5 bases). This CDR3 comprises 12 residues. V was pared by 5 bases and J by 8 bases, with 12 bases between. CDR3 protein: CASSEDGGGYTF. DNA of the CDR3: TGTGCCAGCAGTGAGGACGGGGGAGGCTACACCTTC.

A few counts support this clone. The rearrangement joins TRBV9 to TRBJ2-3; 7 bases agree with TRBD1. This CDR3 spans 18 amino acids. The germline CDR1 and CDR2 sequences are SGDLS and YYNGEE. Losses at the gene ends were 3 bases for V and 0 bases for J; bases not matched to a gene: 13. CDR3 sequence (DNA): TGTGCCAGCAGCGCCAGCCCTTCCGGGACAGAGAGCACAGATACGCAGTATTTT. Residues: CASSASPSGTESTDTQYF.

The CDR3, as DNA: TGTGCCAGCACCCTTGGAAGGGGCGAGTGGTACACTGAAGCTTTCTTT. Protein: CASTLGRGEWYTEAFF. The V and J genes are TRBV28 and TRBJ1-1; maybe TRBD1 (5 bases). The CDR3 is made up of 16 amino acids. V lost 7 bases and J lost 3, with 21 bases in between. Per the germline V gene, CDR1 is MDHEN and CDR2 is SYDVKM.

The gene calls are TRBV4-2 and TRBJ2-3, with D tentatively TRBD2 (6 bases). The V gene's germline CDR1 is LGHNA and CDR2 YNFKEQ. The V end lost 4 bases, the J end lost 3 bases, and 17 bases lay between the germline ends. The CDR3 runs to 16 residues. For the CDR3, the DNA is TGTGCCAGCAGCCTCACGGCTGCTAGCGTTACAGATACGCAGTATTTT. Protein product: CASSLTAASVTDTQYF.

The rearrangement links TRBV28 to TRBJ2-1; D call uncertain. V lost 5 bases and J 9 bases, leaving 8 bases between the germline ends. Germline values: CDR1 MDHEN, CDR2 SYDVKM. CDR3 length: 11 amino acids. The CDR3 nucleotides read TGTGCCAGCAGTCAAGTTAGTGAGCAGTTCTTC. This sequence encodes CASSQVSEQFF.

With regard to this clone: The germline gene is not matched at one end of the junction; a read error may be the cause. The chain employs TRBV10-1 and TRBJ2-1, with 10 nucleotides matching TRBD2. The CDR3 is made up of 16 amino acids. CDR1 is WNHNN, CDR2 SYGVQD, per germline (reference sequence). The CDR3 sequence is CASSAAGGKSSNEQFF. CDR3 coding DNA: TGCGCCAGCAGTGCAGCGGGGGGGAAGTCCTCCAATGAGCAGTTCTTC.

The chain couples TRBV7-9 to TRBJ2-3; D gene ambiguous. Germline V lookup: CDR1 SEHNR, CDR2 FQNEAQ (reference sequence). The CDR3 has 14 amino acids. Trimming removed 2 bases at V and 0 bases at J, with 6 bases between. The CDR3, as DNA: TGTGCCAGCAGCTTATTCGGGAGCACAGATACGCAGTATTTT. Translated, it gives CASSLFGSTDTQYF.

The rearrangement joins TRBV18 to TRBJ1-3, with 7 bases aligning to TRBD1. The germline gives CDR1 KGHSH, CDR2 LQKENI. The CDR3 runs to 17 residues. The trim removed 3 bases at V and 0 bases at J, leaving 8 bases unmatched. Here the CDR3 reads CASSPLEGAPSGNTIYF. The CDR3 region has the DNA TGTGCCAGCTCACCGCTCGAGGGGGCCCCCTCTGGAAACACCATATATTTT. Using reference TRBV18 and TRBJ1-3 for the parts outside the CDR3, the full variable domain is NAGVMQNPRHLVRRRGQEARLRCSPMKGHSHVYWYRQLPEEGLKFMVYLQKENIIDESGMPKERFSAEFPKEGPSILRIQQVVRGDSAAYFCASSPLEGAPSGNTIYFGEGSWLTVV.

The V call is TRBV11-3, the J call TRBJ2-7, with 7 nucleotides matching TRBD1. CDR3 length: 16 residues. The V gene end was trimmed by 2 bases and the J gene end by 6 bases; junction bases not matched to a gene: 13. Germline CDR1 is SGHNT and CDR2 is YENEEA. CDR3 region: CASSLMGTVRDSEQYF. The CDR3 coding sequence is TGTGCCAGCAGCTTAATGGGAACGGTTCGGGACAGCGAGCAGTACTTC.

The count of this clone is one. The chain joins TRBV5-5 to TRBJ1-1, with D unresolved. Germline V lookup: CDR1 SGHKS, CDR2 YYEKEE (reference sequence). The CDR3 is made up of 14 amino acids. The germline V and J ends were trimmed by 9 bases and 0 bases, with 15 bases remaining between them. Written as DNA, the CDR3 is TGTGCCACAAATCGGGAGGGCCTGAACACTGAAGCTTTCTTT. Translated: CATNREGLNTEAFF.

The chain links TRBV19 to TRBJ1-5; D gene unclear. Germline CDR1 reads LNHDA; CDR2 reads SQIVND (reference sequence). V was pared by 4 bases and J by 7 bases, with 11 bases between. This CDR3 spans 13 amino acids. CDR3 DNA sequence: TGTGCCAGTAGTAGGGCGGGCGGGCAGCCCCAGCATTTT. The encoded protein is CASSRAGGQPQHF.

The genes are TRBV6-2 or TRBV6-3 and TRBJ1-1; 8 positions agree with TRBD1. Per the germline V gene, CDR1 is MNHEY and CDR2 is SVGEGT. The trim removed 0 bases at V and 0 bases at J, leaving 6 bases unmatched. CDR3 length: 17 residues. CDR3 bases: TGTGCCAGCAGTTACTCGATGGGGGACAGGTTGAACACTGAAGCTTTCTTT. Amino acid sequence: CASSYSMGDRLNTEAFF.

This chain uses TRBV5-1 with TRBJ2-7; 8 bases line up with TRBD1. Germline CDR1 and CDR2: SGHRS and YFSETQ. With V trimmed by 4 bases and J by 5 bases, 14 bases remained unmatched. This CDR3 is built from 16 residues. CDR3 nucleotides: TGCGCCAGCAGCCCCAGATCTCCGACAGGGGCTCACGAGCAGTACTTC. It encodes CASSPRSPTGAHEQYF.

The chain employs TRBV28 and TRBJ2-3, with TRBD1 as a possible D gene (6 bases). V shed 6 bases and J shed 4 bases, with 20 bases lying between them. This CDR3 has 16 amino acids. Germline V lookup: CDR1 MDHEN, CDR2 SYDVKM. The CDR3 nucleotides read TGTGCCAGCAGCACCCCCACACAGGGTACGGCAGATACGCAGTATTTT. This encodes CASSTPTQGTADTQYF.

The chain has TRBV3-1 (or the pseudogene TRBV3-2) and TRBJ2-2; D not resolved. Trimming shortened V by 4 bases and J by 8 bases, and 5 bases separated the two germline ends. The CDR3 is 11 residues long. Germline V gene lookup returns CDR1 LGHDT and CDR2 YNNKEL (reference sequence). CDR3 nucleotide sequence: TGTGCCAGCAGCCTCTTGGGGGAGCTGTTTTTT. This codes for CASSLLGELFF.

The genes are TRBV9 and TRBJ2-1; 7 bases map to TRBD1. Germline V gene sequence: CDR1 SGDLS, CDR2 YYNGEE. V lost 9 bases, J lost 4 bases, and 7 bases stayed unmatched. There are 13 residues in the CDR3. The CDR3 region is CANPGQNYNEQFF. Written as DNA, the CDR3 is TGTGCCAACCCGGGACAGAATTACAATGAGCAGTTCTTC.

The gene calls are TRBV11-2 and TRBJ1-6; D is perhaps TRBD1 (6 bases). Per germline, CDR1 SGHAT and CDR2 FQNNGV. There are 17 residues in the CDR3. V dropped 5 bases and J dropped 7 bases, with 21 bases sitting between them. In DNA form, the CDR3 reads TGTGCCAGCAGCGCGCTGTCCACAGGGAGACTAAATTCACCCCTCCACTTT. Its protein product is CASSALSTGRLNSPLHF.

The chain is built from TRBV5-1 and TRBJ1-4; D gene ambiguous. With 4 bases removed from V and 2 bases from J, the gap between germline ends came to 12 bases. Germline V lookup: CDR1 SGHRS, CDR2 YFSETQ. The CDR3 is made up of 15 amino acids. The DNA for the CDR3 is TGCGCCAGCAGCCGGTCACAGCTGACTAATGAAAAACTGTTTTTT. The encoded protein is CASSRSQLTNEKLFF.

The rearrangement links TRBV6-5 to TRBJ2-7, with D unresolved. CDR1 is MNHEY, CDR2 SVGAGI, per germline. The CDR3 runs to 13 residues. Trimming took 5 bases from V and 1 from J, leaving 9 bases between them. This CDR3 reads CASSPGESYEQYF. The CDR3, as DNA: TGTGCCAGCAGTCCCGGTGAATCCTACGAGCAGTACTTC.

This sequence joins TRBV11-2 and TRBJ2-2; 11 bases fit TRBD2. Trimming cost V 4 bases and J 5 bases; bases outside gene matches: 3. From germline, CDR1 is SGHAT and CDR2 FQNNGV. This CDR3 has 15 amino acids. The CDR3 region has the DNA TGTGCCAGCAGCTCGAGGACTAGCGGGACCGGGGAGCTGTTTTTT. This codes for CASSSRTSGTGELFF.

V gene TRBV7-3 combines with J gene TRBJ2-7, with D perhaps matching TRBD1 (5 bases). The germline V and J ends were trimmed by 4 bases and 5 bases, with 12 bases remaining between them. The CDR3 is 13 amino acids. The V gene's germline CDR1 is SGHTA and CDR2 FQGTGA. The CDR3 sequence is CASSSRDSDEQYF. The CDR3 bases are TGTGCCAGCAGCTCCAGGGATTCCGACGAGCAGTACTTC.

The rearrangement joins TRBV7-3 to TRBJ2-5; 16 nucleotides align to TRBD2. Germline values: CDR1 SGHTA, CDR2 FQGTGA. With V trimmed by 0 bases and J by 7 bases, 5 bases remained unmatched. This CDR3 has 17 residues. The CDR3, as DNA: TGTGCCAGCAGCTTAACTACGGGACTAGCGGGAGGGGGGACCCAGTACTTC. Encoded protein: CASSLTTGLAGGGTQYF.

The chain has TRBV12-3 or TRBV12-4 and TRBJ1-1; 7 positions agree with TRBD1. V lost 3 bases and J lost 5; bases outside the gene matches: 3. The CDR3 is made up of 13 amino acids. CDR3 region: CASSLATGTEAFF. The CDR3 nucleotides are TGTGCCAGCAGTTTGGCGACAGGGACTGAAGCTTTCTTT.

This clone showed up just a few times. The genes are TRBV4-3 and TRBJ2-5; maybe TRBD1 (5 bases). Germline V gene lookup returns CDR1 LGHNA and CDR2 YSLEER. CDR3 length equals 15 residues. V shed 1 base and J shed 5 bases, with 14 bases lying between them. As DNA, the CDR3 is TGCGCCAGCAGCCAAGTTGGGGCAGGGCAGGAGACCCAGTACTTC. It translates to CASSQVGAGQETQYF.